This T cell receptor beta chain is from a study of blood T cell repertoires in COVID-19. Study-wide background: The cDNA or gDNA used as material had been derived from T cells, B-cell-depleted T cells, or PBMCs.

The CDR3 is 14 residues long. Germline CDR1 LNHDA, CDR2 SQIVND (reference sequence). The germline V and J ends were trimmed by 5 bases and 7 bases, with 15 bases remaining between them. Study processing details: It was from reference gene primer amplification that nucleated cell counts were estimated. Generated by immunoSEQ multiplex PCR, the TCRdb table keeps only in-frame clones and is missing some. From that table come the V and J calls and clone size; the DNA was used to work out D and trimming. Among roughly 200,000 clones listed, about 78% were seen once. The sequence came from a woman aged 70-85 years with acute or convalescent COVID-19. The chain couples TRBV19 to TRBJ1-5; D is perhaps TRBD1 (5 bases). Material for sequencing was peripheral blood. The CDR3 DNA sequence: TGTGCCAGTAGTCCTTCTGGGGGAGGACAGCCCCAGCATTTT. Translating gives CASSPSGGGQPQHF.